Below, 28 T cell receptor beta chains from the same sample are listed, as sequenced in a study of T cell responses to AZD1222 COVID-19 vaccine. The table came from immunoSEQ multiplex PCR; TCRdb's copy has only in-frame clones and leaves some out. The sample contains more than 140,000 clones, around 88% of which appear only once. Source: peripheral blood, taken on day 0 of AZD1222 vaccination. The receptor source for this set is an adult in good health.

This clone occurred once. The chain recombines TRBV28 with TRBJ2-7, with TRBD1 as a possible D gene (6 bases). CDR3 size: 14 residues. V was shortened by 6 bases and J by 6 bases, with 18 bases between the two germline ends. Germline CDR1 and CDR2: MDHEN and SYDVKM. The CDR3 region has the DNA TGTGCCAGCAGACCCCCCGGACAGCTTCGCGAGCAGTACTTC. It encodes CASRPPGQLREQYF.

The chain couples TRBV4-3 to TRBJ1-2; 7 bases are a match to TRBD1. Germline CDR1 is LGHNA and CDR2 is YSLEER. The trim removed 1 base at V and 3 bases at J, leaving 5 bases unmatched. This CDR3 is 15 amino acids long. CDR3 residues: CASSQGGGADYGYTF. The CDR3 bases are TGCGCCAGCAGCCAAGGAGGGGGCGCGGACTATGGCTACACCTTC.

This chain uses TRBV2 with TRBJ1-5; 10 bases align to TRBD1. CDR1 is SNHLY and CDR2 is FYNNEI in the germline V gene. V was clipped by 5 bases and J by 5 bases; unmatched bases: 6. This CDR3 region has 15 residues. This chain's CDR3 is CASSTTGGSYQPQHF. CDR3 in DNA: TGTGCCAGCAGTACGACAGGGGGCTCGTATCAGCCCCAGCATTTT.

The chain combines TRBV9 with TRBJ2-5, with TRBD1 as a possible D gene (6 bases). The CDR3 has 16 residues. CDR1 SGDLS and CDR2 YYNGEE come from the germline V gene. V was clipped by 9 bases and J by 5 bases, with 26 bases between them. CDR3 amino acids: CATNIRRDTLWETQYF. The DNA for the CDR3 is TGTGCCACAAATATCCGCCGGGACACGTTATGGGAGACCCAGTACTTC. Based on the CDR3 plus reference TRBV9 and TRBJ2-5, the full variable domain is DSGVTQTPKHLITATGQRVTLRCSPRSGDLSVYWYQQSLDQGLQFLIQYYNGEERAKGNILERFSAQQFPDLHSELNLSSLELGDSALYFCATNIRRDTLWETQYFGPGTRLLVL.

This clone was detected only once. The chain employs TRBV6-4 and TRBJ1-5, with no clear D. CDR1 and CDR2 (germline): MRHNA, SNTAGT. V was trimmed by 6 bases and J by 6 bases, leaving 15 bases between them. The CDR3 sequence is 14 residues long. The CDR3 is CASSVGGPGQPQHF. CDR3 nucleotide sequence: TGTGCCAGCAGCGTAGGAGGGCCGGGTCAGCCCCAGCATTTT.

This clone has a handful of counts. The chain carries TRBV11-3 and TRBJ2-5; D unclear. The germline CDR1 and CDR2 sequences are SGHNT and YENEEA. The CDR3 length is 15 residues. With 1 base removed from V and 5 bases from J, the gap between germline ends came to 14 bases. The CDR3 region has the DNA TGTGCCAGCAGCTTAGGGTTGGCGCCGAAGGAGACCCAGTACTTC. It specifies CASSLGLAPKETQYF.

This clone was found a few times. The CDR3 bases are TGTGCCAGCAGCCCCGCCACAGGGAGCTCCTACGAGCAGTACTTC. Its protein is CASSPATGSSYEQYF. This sequence joins TRBV5-6 and TRBJ2-7, with D perhaps matching TRBD1 (6 bases). This CDR3 contains 15 residues. The V gene lost 4 bases and the J gene lost 0 bases, with 14 bases spanning the gap. Per the germline V gene, CDR1 is SGHDT and CDR2 is YYEEEE.

This clone was detected only a few times. The rearrangement links TRBV28 to TRBJ1-5; TRBD1 is a possible D gene (5 bases). V lost 3 bases and J lost 0, with 9 bases in between. There are 15 residues in the CDR3. Per germline, CDR1 MDHEN and CDR2 SYDVKM. DNA for the CDR3: TGTGCCAGCAGTTTTGGGGGATCTAGCAATCAGCCCCAGCATTTT. This encodes CASSFGGSSNQPQHF.

This clone was observed a few times. J is TRBJ2-1 and V is TRBV5-1; 8 bases are shared with TRBD2. The germline gives CDR1 SGHRS, CDR2 YFSETQ. There are 16 residues in the CDR3. The trim removed 7 bases at V and 0 bases at J, leaving 9 bases unmatched. DNA for the CDR3: TGCGCCAGCGGCCTCTTCGCGGGGGGCTCCTACAATGAGCAGTTCTTC. It codes for CASGLFAGGSYNEQFF.

The chain is built from TRBV11-3 and TRBJ2-2, with no clear D. With 2 bases removed from V and 5 bases from J, the gap between germline ends came to 0 bases. This CDR3 is built from 11 residues. Germline V gives CDR1 SGHNT, CDR2 YENEEA. CDR3 sequence (DNA): TGTGCCAGCAGCTTAACCGGGGAGCTGTTTTTT. Its translation is CASSLTGELFF.

The chain links TRBV3-1 (or the pseudogene TRBV3-2) to TRBJ2-3, with 7 positions matching TRBD2. Germline values: CDR1 LGHDT, CDR2 YNNKEL (reference sequence). The ends lost 1 base at V and 4 bases at J; junction bases unmatched: 5. CDR3 size: 15 residues. CDR3 in DNA: TGTGCCAGCAGCCAAGTGGCGGGAGCTGCAGATACGCAGTATTTT. Translation: CASSQVAGAADTQYF.

This clone showed up just once. This rearrangement joins TRBV5-6 to TRBJ1-3; D call uncertain. The V gene's germline CDR1 is SGHDT and CDR2 YYEEEE. Trimming removed 2 bases at V and 4 bases at J, with 10 bases between. This CDR3 has 14 amino acids. DNA for the CDR3: TGTGCCAGCAGCTTTCCGGGGTCAGGAAACACCATATATTTT. Protein: CASSFPGSGNTIYF.

This clone was counted only a few times. J is TRBJ2-7 and V is TRBV6-1, with 8 bases lining up with TRBD2. Trimming took 3 bases from V and 5 from J; bases not matched to a gene: 9. The CDR3 covers 15 residues. Germline V gene lookup returns CDR1 MNHNS and CDR2 SASEGT. CDR3 protein: CASSDTAGVRNEQYF. The CDR3 DNA is TGTGCCAGCAGTGACACAGCGGGAGTGAGAAACGAGCAGTACTTC.

The chain has TRBV11-3 and TRBJ1-1, with unresolved D. Trimming cost V 5 bases and J 3 bases, with 22 bases left between them. Germline V gene lookup returns CDR1 SGHNT and CDR2 YENEEA. There are 17 residues in the CDR3. Here the CDR3 DNA reads TGTGCCAGCAGCCCCCTTAGTAGAGCCAAAGCGTACACTGAAGCTTTCTTT. Protein: CASSPLSRAKAYTEAFF.

The J gene is TRBJ2-7, the V gene TRBV2; D unclear. V was trimmed by 3 bases and J by 6 bases, leaving 9 bases between them. The CDR3 consists of 12 residues. Germline loops: CDR1 SNHLY, CDR2 FYNNEI. CDR3 residues: CASSDRTAEQYF. Written as DNA, the CDR3 is TGTGCCAGCAGTGATCGAACCGCCGAGCAGTACTTC.

The rearrangement joins TRBV7-2 to TRBJ2-1; the D gene is possibly TRBD2 (5 bases). Trimming left V 5 bases short and J 4 bases short, with 15 bases between. The CDR3 is made up of 15 amino acids. Germline V lookup: CDR1 SGHTA, CDR2 FQGNSA. CDR3 DNA: TGTGCCAGCAGCCCAGACTACGGGTCTTACAATGAGCAGTTCTTC. It encodes CASSPDYGSYNEQFF.

This chain connects TRBV2 to TRBJ1-2, with TRBD1 matching 8 bases. The CDR3 runs to 12 residues. With V trimmed by 10 bases and J by 5 bases, 6 bases remained unmatched. Germline CDR1 is SNHLY and CDR2 is FYNNEI. CDR3 protein: CAIQDRVYGYTF. In DNA form, the CDR3 reads TGTGCCATCCAGGACAGGGTTTATGGCTACACCTTC.

This chain links TRBV29-1 with TRBJ2-7; a weak D match, TRBD2 (6 bases). The CDR3 length is 13 residues. Germline V gene data show CDR1 as SQVTM and CDR2 as ANQGSEA. V lost 1 base to trimming and J lost 6 bases, with 13 bases between them. CDR3 sequence reads: CSVEARVGGEQYF. CDR3 coding DNA: TGCAGCGTTGAAGCGCGAGTGGGAGGCGAGCAGTACTTC.

This sequence joins TRBV7-2 and TRBJ1-6; no clear D. This CDR3 is built from 15 residues. From germline, CDR1 is SGHTA and CDR2 FQGNSA. Between the trimmed V and J ends, which lost 4 bases and 10 bases, there was a span of 17 bases. CDR3 sequence (DNA): TGTGCCAGCAGCTCGCGGGGTCCGAGTTTGTCACCCCTCCACTTT. This sequence encodes CASSSRGPSLSPLHF.

The chain carries TRBV5-6 and TRBJ2-7, with D possibly matching TRBD2 (5 bases). In germline, CDR1 is SGHDT, CDR2 YYEEEE. The CDR3 has 13 amino acids. Trimming stripped 5 bases from V and 6 bases from J, with 15 bases between. CDR3 protein: CASRSGSVVEQYF. In DNA, the CDR3 is TGTGCCAGCAGGTCGGGGTCCGTCGTCGAGCAGTACTTC.

The chain recombines TRBV3-1 (or the pseudogene TRBV3-2) with TRBJ1-1; D ambiguous. The CDR3 runs 14 residues. Trimming cost V 4 bases and J 4 bases, with 13 bases left between them. Germline values: CDR1 LGHDT, CDR2 YNNKEL (reference sequence). CDR3 nucleotides: TGTGCCAGCAGCCCCGAGGGAGGGAGCACTGAAGCTTTCTTT. Residues: CASSPEGGSTEAFF.

The V call is TRBV27, the J call TRBJ2-1; 8 bases match TRBD2. This CDR3 comprises 16 residues. The ends lost 6 bases at V and 4 bases at J; junction bases unmatched: 11. CDR1 is MNHEY, CDR2 SMNVEV, per germline (reference sequence). CDR3 in amino acids: CASRFGPSGQYNEQFF. Written as DNA, the CDR3 is TGTGCCAGCAGGTTCGGTCCTAGCGGGCAGTACAATGAGCAGTTCTTC.

The chain is built from TRBV28 and TRBJ2-1, with D maybe TRBD2 (6 bases). The CDR3 runs 15 residues. Per germline, CDR1 MDHEN and CDR2 SYDVKM. V was cut by 4 bases and J by 3 bases, with 13 bases left in between. The CDR3 DNA reads TGTGCCAGCAGTTATACCGGGACTCTCTACAATGAGCAGTTCTTC. It translates to CASSYTGTLYNEQFF. Using reference TRBV28 and TRBJ2-1 for the parts outside the CDR3, the full variable domain is DVKVTQSSRYLVKRTGEKVFLECVQDMDHENMFWYRQDPGLGLRLIYFSYDVKMKEKGDIPEGYSVSREKKERFSLILESASTNQTSMYLCASSYTGTLYNEQFFGPGTRLTVL.

The CDR3: CASSPRDRERSEAFF. CDR3 DNA: TGTGCCAGCAGTCCCCGGGACAGGGAGAGATCTGAAGCTTTCTTT. This chain links TRBV6-5 with TRBJ1-1, with 9 bases that match TRBD1. Looked up from germline, CDR1 is MNHEY and CDR2 is SVGAGI. This CDR3 comprises 15 residues. The ends lost 5 bases at V and 6 bases at J; junction bases unmatched: 10.

This sequence joins TRBV14 and TRBJ1-5; D uncertain. The germline V and J ends were trimmed by 1 base and 5 bases, with 3 bases remaining between them. This CDR3 contains 12 residues. Germline values: CDR1 SGHDN, CDR2 FVKESK. CDR3 DNA sequence: TGTGCCAGCAGCCAAGGGTATCAGCCCCAGCATTTT. This gives the protein CASSQGYQPQHF.

On this clone itself: Other DNA sequences from this sample encode an identical CDR3 as well. The V call is TRBV19, the J call TRBJ1-5; 9 bases align to TRBD1. The V segment lost 5 bases and the J segment 4 bases; nucleotides outside the gene matches: 3. The CDR3 is made up of 14 amino acids. Germline V lookup: CDR1 LNHDA, CDR2 SQIVND (reference sequence). The CDR3 bases are TGTGCCAGTAGTGGCGGGACAGGGAATCAGCCCCAGCATTTT. Translated, it gives CASSGGTGNQPQHF.

The V gene is TRBV6-5, the J gene TRBJ2-7; no firm D call. Deletions cut 6 bases from V and 7 bases from J, with 16 bases between. Per germline, CDR1 MNHEY and CDR2 SVGAGI. CDR3 size: 13 residues. CDR3 coding DNA: TGTGCCAGCAGCTTCATGCGCTGGGGTGAGCAGTACTTC. This sequence encodes CASSFMRWGEQYF.

This clone was seen a handful of times. The rearrangement uses TRBV13 and TRBJ2-7; 11 bases are shared with TRBD2. The CDR3 is 16 amino acids. Germline assignment: CDR1 PRHDT and CDR2 FYEKMQ (reference sequence). Trimming removed 2 bases from V and 3 bases from J; junction bases left unmatched: 6. The CDR3 reads CASSLTSGSYNYEQYF. The CDR3 nucleotides are TGTGCCAGCAGCTTAACTAGCGGGAGTTATAACTACGAGCAGTACTTC.